This T cell receptor beta chain was documented in a study of cytomegalovirus exposure and HLA in healthy donors. 60 Vbeta and 13 Jbeta primers were used in PCR. The table came from immunoSEQ multiplex PCR; TCRdb's copy has only in-frame clones and leaves some out. The repertoire consists of roughly 120,000 clones, with 55% to 75% occurring once and the leading ten covering over 1.5%. CDR1 is MGHDK, CDR2 SYGVNS, per germline. J gave up 0 bases and V 4 bases, and 8 bases lay outside the gene matches. The CDR3 has 16 amino acids. What was sequenced was PBMCs. V is TRBV25-1 and J is TRBJ2-7; 8 nucleotides agree with TRBD1. The TCR was taken from a man younger than 45 in good health and CMV-seropositive. The CDR3: CASSARQGWGSYEQYF. CDR3 coding DNA: TGTGCCAGCAGTGCCCGACAGGGGTGGGGCTCCTACGAGCAGTACTTC.